This T cell receptor (beta chain) was recorded in a study of esophageal squamous cell carcinoma under preoperative chemotherapy. Stated time point: after preoperative PTX-NDP chemotherapy. TCRdb used MiXCR to reprocess the PCR reads, holding one entry per CDR3 protein. Here the sample spans 9,500 to 11,000 distinct CDR3 sequences, 63% being singletons. The CDR3 is made up of 18 amino acids. V gave up 4 bases and J gave up 2 bases, with 22 bases separating them. The germline V gene has CDR1 SGHTA and CDR2 FQGNSA. The chain is built from TRBV7-2 and TRBJ2-3, with D tentatively TRBD2 (7 bases). This specimen was collected from a patient given preoperative chemotherapy. This receptor was obtained from a human donor with esophageal squamous cell carcinoma. The donor label of this sample is uncertain. The CDR3 nucleotides are TGTGCCAGCAGCTATCGCCCCCTCCGGGGGGCCCACACAGATACGCAGTATTTT. This codes for CASSYRPLRGAHTDTQYF.